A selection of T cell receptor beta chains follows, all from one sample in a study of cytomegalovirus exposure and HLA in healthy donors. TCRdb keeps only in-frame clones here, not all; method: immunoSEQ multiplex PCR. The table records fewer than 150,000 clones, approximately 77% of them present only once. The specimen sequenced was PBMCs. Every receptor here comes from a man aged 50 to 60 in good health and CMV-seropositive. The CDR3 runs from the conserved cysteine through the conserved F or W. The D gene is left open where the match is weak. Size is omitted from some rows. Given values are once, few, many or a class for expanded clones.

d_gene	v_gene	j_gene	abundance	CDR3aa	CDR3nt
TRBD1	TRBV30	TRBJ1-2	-	CAWSSPTGRLGYGYTF	TGTGCCTGGAGTTCCCCGACAGGGCGTCTCGGCTATGGCTACACCTTC
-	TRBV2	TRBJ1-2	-	CASSRQGSRDYGYTF	TGTGCCAGCAGTCGACAAGGCTCCCGTGACTATGGCTACACCTTC
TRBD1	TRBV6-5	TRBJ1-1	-	CASSLDRVSTEAFF	TGTGCCAGCAGCCTCGACAGGGTGAGCACTGAAGCTTTCTTT
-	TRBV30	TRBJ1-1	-	CAWSPNSAGTPGAFF	TGTGCCTGGAGTCCGAACTCAGCCGGGACACCAGGGGCTTTCTTT
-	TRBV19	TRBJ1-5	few	CASSSSREGQPQHF	TGTGCCAGTAGTTCGTCAAGGGAGGGTCAGCCCCAGCATTTT
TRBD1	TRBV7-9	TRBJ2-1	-	CASSPRGIAYNEQFF	TGTGCCAGCAGCCCCAGGGGGATCGCCTACAATGAGCAGTTCTTC
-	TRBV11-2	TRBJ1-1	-	CASSLDPDREAFF	TGTGCCAGCAGCTTAGACCCTGACAGGGAAGCTTTCTTT
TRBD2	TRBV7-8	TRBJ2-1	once	CASSRTITGGFSSYNEQFF	TGTGCCAGCAGCCGAACCATAACGGGAGGCTTTAGCTCCTACAATGAGCAGTTCTTC
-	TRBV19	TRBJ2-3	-	CASSFFLGDTQYF	TGTGCCAGTAGCTTCTTCCTCGGGGATACGCAGTATTTT
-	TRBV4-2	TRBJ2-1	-	CASSQLADRGGEQFF	TGTGCCAGCAGCCAACTAGCGGATCGAGGGGGGGAGCAGTTCTTC
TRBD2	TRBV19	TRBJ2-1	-	CASSTPSGRESHNEQFF	TGTGCCAGTAGTACACCGTCCGGGCGGGAGTCCCACAATGAGCAGTTCTTC
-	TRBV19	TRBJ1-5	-	CASSIDRTVTSNQPQHF	TGTGCCAGTAGTATAGATAGGACAGTGACTAGCAATCAGCCCCAGCATTTT
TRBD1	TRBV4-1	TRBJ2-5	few	CASSQELGTGAETQYF	TGCGCCAGCAGCCAAGAATTGGGGACAGGGGCAGAGACCCAGTACTTC
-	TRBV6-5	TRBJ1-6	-	CASSYQGLNSPLHF	TGTGCCAGCAGTTACCAGGGACTCAATTCACCCCTCCACTTT
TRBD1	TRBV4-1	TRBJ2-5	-	CASSQEPDREQETQYF	TGCGCCAGCAGCCAAGAGCCGGACAGGGAGCAAGAGACCCAGTACTTC
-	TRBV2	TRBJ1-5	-	CASRSGTSSNQPQHF	TGTGCCAGCAGAAGTGGGACATCTAGCAATCAGCCCCAGCATTTT
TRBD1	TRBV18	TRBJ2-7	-	CASSPDRTGVRPYEQYF	TGTGCCAGCTCACCGGATCGGACAGGGGTACGGCCCTACGAGCAGTACTTC
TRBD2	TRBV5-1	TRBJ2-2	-	CASSRGTSGGPNTGELFF	TGCGCCAGCAGCCGAGGGACTAGCGGGGGACCGAACACCGGGGAGCTGTTTTTT
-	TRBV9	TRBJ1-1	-	CATGTGSNTEAFF	TGTGCCACGGGAACAGGGTCGAACACTGAAGCTTTCTTT
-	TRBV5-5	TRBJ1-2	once	CASSLADGSNYGYTF	TGTGCCAGCAGCTTGGCGGACGGGAGCAACTATGGCTACACCTTC
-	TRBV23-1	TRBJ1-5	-	CASSRGDQPQHF	TGCGCCAGCAGTCGGGGGGATCAGCCCCAGCATTTT
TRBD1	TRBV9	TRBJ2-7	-	CASSGQGIEQYF	TGTGCCAGCAGCGGACAGGGGATCGAGCAGTACTTC